Presented here are 29 T cell receptor beta chains from one specimen sequenced in a study of identical twins. TCRdb re-called the 5' RACE reads through MiXCR, storing one row per CDR3 protein. The sample shows under 900,000 distinct CDR3 sequences, roughly 12% of them seen only once. This sample also appeared in a second study, on yellow fever vaccine responses in identical twins.

Input material: PBMCs. Every receptor here comes from a woman between 18 and 30 years old in good health.

At least ten counts were recorded for this clonotype. J is TRBJ2-1 and V is TRBV6-1; 7 bases match TRBD2. The CDR3 is made up of 14 amino acids. J was trimmed by 4 bases and V by 6 bases; bases with no gene match: 6. In germline, CDR1 is MNHNS, CDR2 SASEGT. The CDR3 nucleotides read TGTGCCAGCAGCCTAGCGGAGAAATACAATGAGCAGTTCTTC. It is translated as CASSLAEKYNEQFF.

V is TRBV19 and J is TRBJ1-5, with 10 nucleotides matching TRBD1. Germline CDR1 LNHDA, CDR2 SQIVND (reference sequence). Trimming cost V 3 bases and J 4 bases; bases outside gene matches: 3. CDR3 length: 15 amino acids. CDR3 residues: CASSISGQGNQPQHF. The CDR3, as DNA: TGTGCCAGTAGTATTTCGGGACAGGGGAATCAGCCCCAGCATTTT. Full variable domain (remainder filled in from reference TRBV19 and TRBJ1-5): DGGITQSPKYLFRKEGQNVTLSCEQNLNHDAMYWYRQDPGQGLRLIYYSQIVNDFQKGDIAEGYSVSREKKESFPLTVTSAQKNPTAFYLCASSISGQGNQPQHFGDGTRLSIL.

In its sample, this clonotype was seen a few times. The rearrangement joins TRBV3-1 to TRBJ2-1; 10 positions match TRBD2. CDR3 length: 15 amino acids. The germline V gene has CDR1 LGHDT and CDR2 YNNKEL (reference sequence). The V segment lost 3 bases and the J segment 6 bases; nucleotides outside the gene matches: 5. CDR3 region: CASSHDTSGINEQFF. Here the CDR3 DNA reads TGTGCCAGCAGCCACGACACTAGCGGGATCAATGAGCAGTTCTTC.

This clonotype was picked up many times. The chain has TRBV6-5 and TRBJ2-2, with 7 bases fitting TRBD2. The CDR3 is 16 residues long. The V gene's germline CDR1 is MNHEY and CDR2 SVGAGI. The V gene end was trimmed by 0 bases and the J gene end by 4 bases; junction bases not matched to a gene: 5. DNA of the CDR3: TGTGCCAGCAGTTACTCCGGGGGGATGGGCACCGGGGAGCTGTTTTTT. This encodes CASSYSGGMGTGELFF.

The chain links TRBV7-9 to TRBJ2-3, with 9 bases aligning to TRBD2. The CDR3 has 12 amino acids. J was trimmed by 6 bases and V by 10 bases; bases with no gene match: 5. From germline, CDR1 is SEHNR and CDR2 FQNEAQ (reference sequence). Written as DNA, the CDR3 is TGTGCCACCCGCGGGAGGGATGATACGCAGTATTTT. This translates into CATRGRDDTQYF.

This clonotype has just a few counts. This rearrangement joins TRBV20-1 to TRBJ2-1; TRBD1 aligns across 7 bases. Germline V gives CDR1 DFQATT, CDR2 SNEGSKA (reference sequence). The CDR3 length is 14 residues. With V trimmed by 0 bases and J by 9 bases, 8 bases remained unmatched. CDR3 protein: CSARDAKGAGEQFF. Written as DNA, the CDR3 is TGCAGTGCTAGAGACGCCAAGGGGGCGGGTGAGCAGTTCTTC.

This clonotype came up a few times. The rearrangement uses TRBV6-5 and TRBJ2-7, with TRBD2 identical over 10 bases. This CDR3 is built from 16 residues. The junction had 6 bases not matched to a gene; V was cut back by 1 base and J by 3 bases. Germline V gene data show CDR1 as MNHEY and CDR2 as SVGAGI. CDR3: CASSYYPLAGGYEQYF. DNA of the CDR3: TGTGCCAGCAGTTACTATCCGTTAGCGGGAGGCTACGAGCAGTACTTC.

The chain couples TRBV14 to TRBJ2-1; D may be TRBD2 (6 bases). V lost 2 bases and J 1 base, leaving 9 bases between the germline ends. The CDR3 is made up of 15 amino acids. Germline CDR1 and CDR2: SGHDN and FVKESK. In nucleotides, the CDR3 is TGTGCCAGCAGCCAACACGGGGGATCCTACAATGAGCAGTTCTTC. Encoded protein: CASSQHGGSYNEQFF.

This clonotype was counted ten times or more. The chain combines TRBV12-3 or TRBV12-4 with TRBJ1-5; TRBD1 agrees at 7 bases. Trimming took 1 base from V and 3 from J; bases not matched to a gene: 3. The CDR3 is 15 amino acids. This CDR3 reads CASSLGGQINQPQHF. Written as DNA, the CDR3 is TGTGCCAGCAGTTTAGGGGGACAGATCAATCAGCCCCAGCATTTT.

A few counts support this clonotype. The V and J genes are TRBV12-3 or TRBV12-4 and TRBJ2-1; possible D gene TRBD1, 5 bases. V was cut by 11 bases and J by 8 bases, with 19 bases left in between. This CDR3 is 13 amino acids long. The CDR3 protein is CAVGQTTFHEQFF. DNA of the CDR3: TGTGCCGTAGGACAAACCACCTTTCATGAGCAGTTCTTC.

The sample holds a few counts of this clonotype. The rearrangement uses TRBV6-2 or TRBV6-3 and TRBJ1-1, with TRBD1 as a possible D gene (5 bases). Germline CDR1 reads MNHEY; CDR2 reads SVGEGT. The CDR3 extends over 12 amino acids. Trimming shortened V by 4 bases and J by 11 bases, and 14 bases separated the two germline ends. CDR3 nucleotides: TGTGCCAGCAGTTGGGGACCATCCGACGCTTTCTTT. This codes for CASSWGPSDAFF.

This clonotype was picked up many times. The chain combines TRBV12-3 or TRBV12-4 with TRBJ1-1, with D hard to call. Trimming removed 2 bases at V and 11 bases at J, with 9 bases between. The CDR3 length is 11 residues. The CDR3 loop reads CASSLREEAFF. DNA of the CDR3: TGTGCCAGCAGTTTACGGGAAGAGGCTTTCTTT.

The table lists this clonotype with many counts. The chain has TRBV12-3 or TRBV12-4 and TRBJ1-6, with D unresolved. The CDR3 is made up of 12 amino acids. V was trimmed by 3 bases and J by 10 bases, leaving 7 bases between them. The CDR3 DNA is TGTGCCAGCAGTTTTCGCCGATCACCCCTCCACTTT. Translated, it gives CASSFRRSPLHF.

This clonotype was found a few times. The rearrangement links TRBV5-1 to TRBJ1-6; 7 bases fit TRBD1. Germline loops: CDR1 SGHRS, CDR2 YFSETQ. With V trimmed by 0 bases and J by 5 bases, 5 bases remained unmatched. This CDR3 is built from 16 residues. In DNA form, the CDR3 reads TGCGCCAGCAGCTTGGGGTCGGGACAGAATAATTCACCCCTCCACTTT. Encoded protein: CASSLGSGQNNSPLHF.

V usage is TRBV18 and J usage is TRBJ2-5; D may be TRBD1 (5 bases). The length of the CDR3 is 18 residues. From germline, CDR1 is KGHSH and CDR2 LQKENI. Trimming pared 0 bases from V and 5 bases from J, leaving 22 bases between. DNA for the CDR3: TGTGCCAGCTCACCACCGCAACAGGATGGAATTGGGCAGGAGACCCAGTACTTC. Amino acid sequence: CASSPPQQDGIGQETQYF.

Ten or more counts support this clonotype. The chain employs TRBV12-3 or TRBV12-4 and TRBJ2-7, with D perhaps given as TRBD1 or TRBD2 (5 bases each). The CDR3 consists of 14 residues. The V end lost 4 bases, the J end lost 2 bases, and 12 bases lay between the germline ends. The CDR3 loop reads CASSSTGTTYEQYF. The CDR3 DNA reads TGTGCCAGCAGTTCCACCGGGACGACCTACGAGCAGTACTTC.

This chain uses TRBV19 with TRBJ2-1; unclear D gene. The V end lost 6 bases, the J end lost 5 bases, and 23 bases lay between the germline ends. The CDR3 is 17 amino acids. CDR1 and CDR2 from the germline V gene are LNHDA and SQIVND (reference sequence). The CDR3 sequence: CASRLLGPPTRNNEQFF. In nucleotides, the CDR3 is TGTGCCAGTAGACTCCTTGGTCCACCCACGCGGAACAATGAGCAGTTCTTC.

This clonotype was picked up many times. This chain joins TRBV20-1 and TRBJ1-1; D may be TRBD1 (6 bases). Trimming removed 1 base at V and 0 bases at J, with 9 bases between. CDR1 is DFQATT, CDR2 SNEGSKA, per germline (reference sequence). This CDR3 is built from 14 residues. This CDR3 reads CSARGTVMNTEAFF. The CDR3 nucleotides read TGCAGTGCTAGAGGGACAGTTATGAACACTGAAGCTTTCTTT.

The V gene is TRBV5-1, the J gene TRBJ2-2, with 11 positions matching TRBD2. This CDR3 has 16 amino acids. Unmatched junction bases numbered 5, after V lost 1 base and J lost 6 bases. Germline CDR1 reads SGHRS; CDR2 reads YFSETQ. The chain's CDR3 is CASSLTSGRSAGELFF. In nucleotides, the CDR3 is TGCGCCAGCAGCTTGACTAGCGGGAGATCGGCCGGGGAGCTGTTTTTT.

This clonotype was counted between two and nine times. V usage is TRBV28 and J usage is TRBJ2-7; D perhaps matches TRBD1 (5 bases). Germline CDR1 and CDR2: MDHEN and SYDVKM. Trimming left V 6 bases short and J 2 bases short, with 14 bases between. The CDR3 length is 14 residues. For the CDR3, the DNA is TGTGCCAGCAGCGCAGGGTTAACCCCCTACGAGCAGTACTTC. Translation: CASSAGLTPYEQYF.

This clonotype was seen repeatedly, ten times or more. The chain employs TRBV27 and TRBJ2-7; D may match TRBD1 or TRBD2 (5 bases each). The germline V and J ends were trimmed by 3 bases and 5 bases, with 11 bases remaining between them. CDR1 is MNHEY, CDR2 SMNVEV, per germline (reference sequence). The CDR3 length is 13 residues. CDR3 nucleotides: TGTGCCAGCAGTTTTGTTTTGGGGGACGAGCAGTACTTC. Its translation: CASSFVLGDEQYF.

This clonotype has only a few counts. This chain links TRBV18 with TRBJ2-5, with TRBD2 identical over 9 bases. The V gene end was trimmed by 3 bases and the J gene end by 6 bases; junction bases not matched to a gene: 17. CDR3 length: 18 residues. Looked up from germline, CDR1 is KGHSH and CDR2 is LQKENI. CDR3 loop: CASSPIGVTGTSPKTQYF. The CDR3 region has the DNA TGTGCCAGCTCACCGATCGGAGTTACCGGGACTAGCCCCAAGACCCAGTACTTC.

The rearrangement uses TRBV3-1 and TRBJ1-5; D is ambiguous. The germline V gene has CDR1 LGHDT and CDR2 YNNKEL (reference sequence). The CDR3 consists of 14 residues. The V end was cut by 3 bases, the J end by 2 bases, with 8 bases between. CDR3 nucleotide sequence: TGTGCCAGCAGCCACGGGAGGGGCAATCAGCCCCAGCATTTT. It specifies CASSHGRGNQPQHF.

This clonotype came up a few times. This chain uses TRBV12-3 or TRBV12-4 with TRBJ2-7, with 11 bases aligning to TRBD2. The V segment lost 5 bases and the J segment 4 bases; nucleotides outside the gene matches: 7. The CDR3 has 15 amino acids. The CDR3 region is CASSPGLAEQYEQYV. As DNA, the CDR3 is TGTGCCAGCAGTCCGGGACTAGCGGAACAATACGAGCAGTACGTC.

The chain carries TRBV19 and TRBJ2-2, with D hard to call. Deletions cut 4 bases from V and 3 bases from J, with 9 bases between. This CDR3 has 14 amino acids. The V gene's germline CDR1 is LNHDA and CDR2 SQIVND (reference sequence). The chain's CDR3 is CASSRAEHTGELFF. CDR3 nucleotide sequence: TGTGCCAGTAGTAGGGCAGAGCACACCGGGGAGCTGTTTTTT.

The chain employs TRBV29-1 and TRBJ2-1; D is undetermined. The length of the CDR3 is 13 residues. The germline CDR1 and CDR2 sequences are SQVTM and ANQGSEA. Deletions cut 1 base from V and 7 bases from J, with 11 bases between. The CDR3 DNA sequence: TGCAGCGTTGAAGTGAACTGGGGTAATGAGCAGTTCTTC. This encodes CSVEVNWGNEQFF.

This clonotype occurred many times. The chain uses TRBV7-9 and TRBJ2-2, with D maybe TRBD2 (6 bases). CDR1 SEHNR and CDR2 FQNEAQ come from the germline V gene (reference sequence). The CDR3 runs to 17 residues. V was clipped by 5 bases and J by 4 bases, with 20 bases between them. This chain's CDR3 is CASSPAGLADPTGELFF. In nucleotides, the CDR3 is TGTGCCAGCAGCCCCGCGGGATTAGCTGATCCCACCGGGGAGCTGTTTTTT. Filled out from reference TRBV7-9 and TRBJ2-2, the complete variable domain reads DTGVSQNPRHKITKRGQNVTFRCDPISEHNRLYWYRQTLGQGPEFLTYFQNEAQLEKSRLLSDRFSAERPKGSFSTLEIQRTEQGDSAMYLCASSPAGLADPTGELFFGEGSRLTVL.

The chain joins TRBV20-1 to TRBJ2-1, with TRBD2 matching 7 bases. This CDR3 contains 14 residues. J gave up 4 bases and V 5 bases, and 8 bases lay outside the gene matches. Germline CDR1 DFQATT, CDR2 SNEGSKA (reference sequence). The CDR3 protein is CSASGRLIYNEQFF. Written as DNA, the CDR3 is TGCAGTGCTTCCGGGAGGCTCATTTACAATGAGCAGTTCTTC.

The chain uses TRBV4-2 and TRBJ2-1; D may be TRBD1 or TRBD2 (5 bases each). Germline CDR1 and CDR2: LGHNA and YNFKEQ. The ends were cut back, 4 bases at V and 3 bases at J, with 25 bases in the middle. The CDR3 loop spans 19 amino acids. CDR3 sequence reads: CASSPPGTVASVLYNEQFF. In nucleotides, the CDR3 is TGTGCCAGCAGCCCTCCCGGGACCGTCGCTTCGGTCCTCTACAATGAGCAGTTCTTC.